Sequencing of this T cell receptor beta chain was carried out in a study of cytomegalovirus exposure and HLA in healthy donors. CDR1 is SQVTM and CDR2 is ANQGSEA in the germline V gene. This CDR3 has 14 amino acids. Trimming at V came to 5 bases and at J to 4 bases, leaving 5 bases not matched to a gene. Concerning this clone itself: Other nucleotide sequences from this sample produce the same CDR3.

TCRdb's table, derived via immunoSEQ multiplex PCR, lists solely in-frame clones and lacks some. The profile shows about 110,000 clones, around nine tenths of them singletons. The sequence came from a woman in her thirties in good health and CMV-seropositive. The J gene is TRBJ2-5, the V gene TRBV29-1, with 12 bases aligning to TRBD2. What was sequenced was PBMCs. The chain's CDR3 is CSVPTSGRGETQYF. In DNA, the CDR3 is TGCAGCGTTCCGACTAGCGGGAGAGGAGAGACCCAGTACTTC. Supplemented by reference TRBV29-1 and TRBJ2-5, the full variable domain reads SAVISQKPSRDICQRGTSLTIQCQVDSQVTMMFWYRQQPGQSLTLIATANQGSEATYESGFVIDKFPISRPNLTFSTLTVSNMSPEDSSIYLCSVPTSGRGETQYFGPGTRLLVL.